Shown below are 10 T cell receptor beta chains from a single sample sequenced in a study of blood T cell repertoires in COVID-19. Repertoires were generated with immunoSEQ multiplex PCR, while TCRdb's copy carries only in-frame clones and drops some. This sample yields about 370,000 clones, of which roughly 90% are seen a single time; approximately 3% belongs to the top ten. The sequencing input was peripheral blood. Receptors originate from a woman in her twenties or thirties with COVID-19, enrolled during active disease.

The V call is TRBV11-3, the J call TRBJ1-1, with a tentative D call TRBD1 (5 bases). CDR1 is SGHNT, CDR2 YENEEA, per germline. Trimming took off 0 bases at V and 6 bases at J, with 11 bases between the two ends. CDR3 size: 14 residues. The CDR3 region has the DNA TGTGCCAGCAGCTTAGATGCCAGGGCCCCTGAAGCTTTCTTT. Amino acid sequence: CASSLDARAPEAFF.

The rearrangement joins TRBV15 to TRBJ1-5; D call uncertain. The CDR3 runs to 14 residues. The germline gives CDR1 LNHNV, CDR2 YYDKDF (reference sequence). V was cut by 0 bases and J by 9 bases, with 12 bases left in between. In nucleotides, the CDR3 is TGTGCCACCAGCAGAGATTTGGAGGACGGGCCCCAGCATTTT. Translated: CATSRDLEDGPQHF.

This clone was recorded a few times. V usage is TRBV5-4 and J usage is TRBJ2-1, with TRBD2 matching 7 bases. Germline V gene lookup returns CDR1 SGHNT and CDR2 YYREEE (reference sequence). CDR3 size: 18 residues. Trimming at V came to 1 base and at J to 3 bases, leaving 13 bases not matched to a gene. Here the CDR3 DNA reads TGTGCCAGCAGCTTGAAAGGCGTCCGGGAGCGGGGCTACAATGAGCAGTTCTTC. Its translation: CASSLKGVRERGYNEQFF.

The chain employs TRBV7-2 and TRBJ2-5; TRBD1 is a possible D gene (6 bases). CDR1 and CDR2 (germline): SGHTA, FQGNSA. Trimming pared 5 bases from V and 4 bases from J, leaving 11 bases between. This CDR3 comprises 13 residues. In DNA, the CDR3 is TGTGCCAGCAGCACAGGGCTAGTAGAGACCCAGTACTTC. Its protein product is CASSTGLVETQYF.

This chain connects TRBV6-5 to TRBJ1-6, with 7 bases aligning to TRBD1. Germline CDR1 reads MNHEY; CDR2 reads SVGAGI. CDR3 length equals 14 residues. With 4 bases clipped from V and 7 bases from J, the junction kept 4 bases outside the gene matches. The CDR3 DNA reads as TGTGCCAGCAGTTTGGACAGGCTCAATTCACCCCTCCACTTT. Residues: CASSLDRLNSPLHF.

The CDR3: CASSSGLAGVDRETQYF. In DNA form, the CDR3 reads TGTGCCAGCAGCTCAGGACTAGCGGGAGTCGATCGGGAGACCCAGTACTTC. This chain joins TRBV9 and TRBJ2-5, with 13 bases identical to TRBD2. Germline V lookup: CDR1 SGDLS, CDR2 YYNGEE. V lost 4 bases, J lost 5 bases, and 11 bases stayed unmatched. CDR3 size: 17 residues.

The chain combines TRBV2 with TRBJ2-7; the D gene is possibly TRBD2 (6 bases). V gave up 3 bases and J gave up 0 bases, with 15 bases separating them. Looked up from germline, CDR1 is SNHLY and CDR2 is FYNNEI. This CDR3 region has 16 residues. The CDR3 DNA reads TGTGCCAGCAGTGATGTTGGAGGGGTCGTCTCCTACGAGCAGTACTTC. Its protein product is CASSDVGGVVSYEQYF.

The gene calls are TRBV19 and TRBJ1-5; 8 positions match TRBD1. The trim removed 6 bases at V and 3 bases at J, leaving 1 base unmatched. Germline CDR1 LNHDA, CDR2 SQIVND (reference sequence). The CDR3 contains 13 residues. The CDR3 is CASRDRDNQPQHF. The CDR3 bases are TGTGCCAGTAGGGACAGGGACAATCAGCCCCAGCATTTT.

V is TRBV2 and J is TRBJ1-1, with a tentative D call TRBD1 (5 bases). The germline V gene has CDR1 SNHLY and CDR2 FYNNEI. With 5 bases removed from V and 1 base from J, the gap between germline ends came to 11 bases. The CDR3 length is 14 residues. The CDR3 loop reads CASSPRGQNTEAFF. CDR3 nucleotide sequence: TGTGCCAGCAGTCCCCGTGGACAGAACACTGAAGCTTTCTTT.

V and J are TRBV2 and TRBJ2-2, with 7 bases fitting TRBD1. Germline V CDR1 and CDR2: SNHLY, FYNNEI. V trimming: 6 bases; J trimming: 8 bases; junction bases outside the gene matches: 9. This CDR3 spans 14 amino acids. The chain's CDR3 is CASRDRDLTGELFF. The CDR3 nucleotides read TGTGCCAGCAGAGACAGGGATTTAACGGGGGAGCTGTTTTTT.